This TCR beta chain was recorded in a study of response to subunit inactivated influenza vaccine. Germline V gene lookup returns CDR1 MNHEY and CDR2 SVGEGT. Trimming took off 6 bases at V and 6 bases at J, with 12 bases between the two ends. The CDR3 totals 12 residues. TCRdb fed the RT-PCR reads into MiXCR, producing one record per CDR3 protein. Among more than 550,000 distinct CDR3 sequences listed, approximately 10% were seen once. The sample also formed part of further work on T cells expressing NK-cell markers. That investigation notes: TCR beta cDNA was generated via 5'RACE template switching incorporating UMIs. One of eight sequenced donors was HCMV-seronegative; the other seven were seropositive.

The chain links TRBV6-2 or TRBV6-3 to TRBJ2-7; weak D call: TRBD2 (6 bases). Here the sequenced sample was PBMCs from blood, taken on the day of vaccination. The sequence derives from a man between 45 and 60 years old who received an inactivated influenza vaccine. Here the CDR3 reads CASRRGLLEQYF. CDR3 nucleotide sequence: TGTGCCAGCAGAAGGGGACTTCTCGAGCAGTACTTC.